This T cell receptor (beta chain) was captured by sequencing in a study of neurological immune-mediated disorders. 5'RACE with 10-nucleotide random UMIs produced the cDNA. TCRdb ran MiXCR on the 5' RACE reads and lists one entry per CDR3 protein. The repertoire holds over 15,000 distinct CDR3 sequences, 25% to 30% seen once, with about 33% in the top ten. CDR1 is SGHRS and CDR2 is YFSETQ in the germline V gene. This CDR3 contains 14 residues. V lost 0 bases and J lost 7, with 10 bases in between. From 2 million PBMCs stored at -80 C, the unsorted libraries were generated. The clonotype originates from a man aged 45 to 65 with HTLV-1-associated myelopathy (HAM/TSP). The material sequenced was PBMCs. V is TRBV5-1 and J is TRBJ2-2, with D unclear. CDR3 sequence: CASSLEGLGGELFF. The DNA of the CDR3 is TGCGCCAGCAGCTTGGAAGGCTTAGGCGGGGAGCTGTTTTTT. The variable domain in full, completed from reference TRBV5-1 and TRBJ2-2, reads KAGVTQTPRYLIKTRGQQVTLSCSPISGHRSVSWYQQTPGQGLQFLFEYFSETQRNKGNFPGRFSGRQFSNSRSEMNVSTLELGDSALYLCASSLEGLGGELFFGEGSRLTVL.